The TCR beta chain described here comes from a study of long-term antiretroviral therapy in people with HIV (dated by TCRdb to 2021 to 2024). Background for the entire study: Collection of the earliest samples took place about a decade ahead of the 2015 WHO recommendation for immediate ART, at a time when ART was typically delayed until CD4 counts fell. A retrospective serial study tested whether ART initiation and durable HIV suppression were associated with changes in peripheral blood TRB repertoire composition and diversity. From 30 adults with confirmed HIV infection, the cohort provided fewer than 200 cryopreserved PBMC samples, gathered serially across a mean of around 6 years (range 1-12). Among the approximately 27 participants with HIV, ten to twelve were female. Test extractions of a monoclonal T-cell line alongside approximately 36 polyclonal samples showed no cross-contamination during QIAcube processing.

CDR1 and CDR2, per the germline V gene, are MDHEN and SYDVKM. The CDR3 numbers 15 residues from cysteine through phenylalanine. Just CDR3 DNA is preserved here, 45 bases in frame from base 1. V drops 4 bases and J drops 11 bases, leaving 23 bases in between. Regarding this clone: Its antigen is currently not known. Per-base qualities were not stored, and no clone one base away is much larger.

Study-level results and caveats: Samples dated from the mid-2000s to the late 2010s, and the ART regimens used may be less effective than current ones. Starting ART was linked to a significant rise in TRB diversity, yet even with long-term ART the diversity remained significantly lower than in transplant donor controls. Because pre-ART samples had limited cell numbers, profiling was done on unsorted PBMC rather than on sorted CD4+ and CD8+ T cells. No data were available on ART adherence, viral resistance or therapy changes, limiting inferences about post-ART repertoire changes. Limited PBMC availability meant only the TCR beta chain was sequenced, without alpha chain pairing. Expanded TRB clones identified before ART initiation dominated the repertoire at all time points, although this dominance fluctuated and declined in many PLHIV after ART. HIV repertoires had narrower CDR3 length ranges than controls, and the network structure suggested an antigen-experienced repertoire that shifted only slightly toward naive after ART.

The immunoSEQ hsTCRB v3.0 assay was used at survey level resolution for TRB variable region sequencing. A depth of 40,000-50,000 T-cell genomes per sample was targeted for TRB sequencing. Pooled TRB libraries were sequenced on an Illumina MiSeq with a v3 150-cycle kit. The source study handled its data this way. Repertoire analysis was performed in R inside a reproducible Nextflow workflow that covered QC, data transformation and analysis. Custom analyses were implemented in LymphoSeq2, an R package for AIRR-Seq data exploration. Several samples yielding fewer than 5000 total TRB sequences were excluded, leaving around 200 analyzed HIV repertoires. Among the 170 to 200 retained HIV repertoires, about 59 were collected before ART initiation and roughly 130 were collected after ART initiation. Repertoires were downsampled to 5000 TRB nucleotide sequences, and summary statistics were averaged over 100 downsampling iterations. TRB sequences were retained for analysis only if CDR3 regions of at least seven amino acids were present. A Shannon entropy-derived clonality score and the Gini coefficient were used to measure diversity. Repertoire networks linked the top 5000 CDR3 amino acid sequences whenever two sequences differed by an edit distance of one. For TRB CDR3 amino acid sequences, GLIPH2 was used to predict antigen specificity groups and MHC restriction. To flag known associations with CMV, EBV, HIV or tissue antigens, CDR3 amino acid sequences were compared against VDJdb and McPAS-TCR. Pre-ART, post-ART and control groups were compared with Wilcoxon signed-rank tests and Holm-Bonferroni correction. Imported from immuneACCESS, the table was reduced by TCRdb to in-frame sequences with V and J called. These copies leave out some clones; in studies compared against another copy, an unresolved V gene accounts for under half, and the cause of the remainder is not known. V and J calls and clone size are as listed in that table; D and trimming were resolved from the DNA. The sample table contains around 34,000 clones; only one count was recorded for 75% to 90% of them. Around 5% of the sample belongs to the ten largest clones.

Inclusion was restricted to participants for whom at least one PBMC sample before ART initiation and at least two post-ART samples were available. All participants with HIV were treated in the United States of America. Cryopreserved samples of about 1-10 million PBMC were thawed and washed before DNA extraction. At the time of the earliest PBMC sample for each participant with HIV, ages ranged from roughly 23 to 60 years. Per participant, PBMC samples came from 1-4 timepoints prior to ART initiation and 2-8 timepoints following ART initiation, for a median of 7 samples. For every participant, serial HIV viral load, CD4+ T-cell count, ART history and demographic data were obtained. Using a Qiagen kit on a QIAcube, genomic DNA was extracted from unsorted PBMC, with samples processed in batches of 12.

The clonotype comes from a man aged 18 to 29 with HIV. The sequence joins TRBV28 to TRBJ1-1, with the identity of the D gene unclear. Specimen: unsorted PBMCs, collected 1.5 years after starting antiretroviral therapy. DNA sequence: TGTGCCAGCAGTTCCCCCGGAGGGATGAGGTTCGGGGCTTTCTTT. The resulting protein is CASSSPGGMRFGAFF.